The rows below give T cell receptor beta chains drawn from one sample of a study of cytomegalovirus exposure and HLA in healthy donors. Measured with immunoSEQ multiplex PCR; TCRdb has only the in-frame clones, and not every one. The sample lists fewer than 200,000 clones; 80% to 90% were seen once. The sequencing input was PBMCs. The receptor source for this set is a woman aged 18-29 years in good health and CMV-seronegative. Both conserved end residues are part of each CDR3. Fields, in order: J gene, clone size, V gene, D gene, CDR3 DNA, CDR3 protein. The D gene is left open where the match is weak. The size of a clone is reported for some rows only, either as once, few or many, or as a class for expanded clones.

>TRBJ1-2|NA|TRBV14|NA
TGTGCCAGCAGCCAGTCCCGGGACACTCTAGTTTGGGCGAGTCCGCGATTTTTC
CASSQSRDTLVWASPRFF
>TRBJ2-6|NA|TRBV2|NA
TGTGCCAGCAGTGGGCCGGGGATAAGCAGTTTGGCCAACGTCCTGACTTTC
CASSGPGISSLANVLTF
>TRBJ2-5|NA|TRBV7-9|NA
TGTGCCAGCAGCTTGAACAGTCAAGAGACCCAGTACTTC
CASSLNSQETQYF
>TRBJ2-1|few|TRBV5-5|TRBD2
TGTGCCAGCAGCGCCTCAGGGGGCCTAGCGGGAGTTGAGCAGTTCTTC
CASSASGGLAGVEQFF
>TRBJ2-2|NA|TRBV7-8|NA
TGTGCCAGCAGCTTAGACTTGAACACCGGGGAGCTGTTTTTT
CASSLDLNTGELFF
>TRBJ1-4|once|TRBV21-1|NA
TGTGCCAGCAGCAATTATAGCAGGAGGGGAAAACTGTTTTTT
CASSNYSRRGKLFF
>TRBJ1-5|NA|TRBV30|NA
TGTGCCTGGAGTGGAGGGTTGCTGGTTAGTAGCAATCAGCCCCAGCATTTT
CAWSGGLLVSSNQPQHF
>TRBJ1-1|NA|TRBV6-5|NA
TGTGCCAGCAGCTCCCCACAGAGGGGGTCTGAAGCTTTCTTT
CASSSPQRGSEAFF
>TRBJ2-3|NA|TRBV9|TRBD2
TGTGCCAGCAGCGCCGCGGGAGGGGGAACAGATACGCAGTATTTT
CASSAAGGGTDTQYF
>TRBJ2-7|once|TRBV7-2|TRBD1
TGTGCCAGCAGCTTAGTGTCAGGACAGGTCCGTCTGGAGCAGTACTTC
CASSLVSGQVRLEQYF
>TRBJ2-1|NA|TRBV6-1|NA
TGTGCCAGCAGTGAAGCAGGGGGTCCTGAGCAGTTCTTC
CASSEAGGPEQFF
>TRBJ2-7|NA|TRBV4-3|TRBD2
TGCGCCAGCAGCCAGGGAGCGGGGACCGTCTCCTACGAGCAGTACTTC
CASSQGAGTVSYEQYF
>TRBJ2-5|NA|TRBV5-1|NA
TGCGCCAGCAGCCCCGACAGCGAAGAGACCCAGTACTTC
CASSPDSEETQYF
>TRBJ2-1|NA|TRBV19|TRBD1
TGTGCCAGTAGTATTTGGGTAACGCCGGGACAGTGGGGGAATGAGCAGTTCTTC
CASSIWVTPGQWGNEQFF
>TRBJ2-2|NA|TRBV14|TRBD2
TGTGCCAGCAGCCGGCTAGCGGGCCGCACGAACACCGGGGAGCTGTTTTTT
CASSRLAGRTNTGELFF
>TRBJ1-1|NA|TRBV28|TRBD1
TGTGCCAGCAGTTTGGCCGGGACAGTCAGAACTGAAGCTTTCTTT
CASSLAGTVRTEAFF
>TRBJ2-4|NA|TRBV2|TRBD2
TGTGCCAGCAGTGAATGGGGACTAGCCGTTCGGACCAAAAACATTCAGTACTTC
CASSEWGLAVRTKNIQYF
>TRBJ2-5|NA|TRBV6-5|TRBD2
TGTGCCAGCAGTTACGCGGGGGGAAGAGAGACCCAGTACTTC
CASSYAGGRETQYF
>TRBJ2-7|few|TRBV5-1|TRBD2
TGCGCCAGCAGCCCGGTGTCGGGGGTGGCGGGAGGCCTCTACGAGCAGTACTTC
CASSPVSGVAGGLYEQYF
>TRBJ1-3|NA|TRBV2|NA
TGTGCCAGCAGGTACCGGGACACAAACTCTGGAAACACCATATATTTT
CASRYRDTNSGNTIYF
>TRBJ2-3|NA|TRBV19|TRBD1
TGTGCCAGTAGTATACAGGGGGCCGGCACAGATACGCAGTATTTT
CASSIQGAGTDTQYF
>TRBJ2-2|NA|TRBV6-5|TRBD1
TGTGCCAGCAGATTCCGGACAGGGGCGATCGGGGAGCTGTTTTTT
CASRFRTGAIGELFF
>TRBJ2-3|NA|TRBV4-1|NA
TGCGCCAGCAGCCTACCGGAGGCAGATACGCAGTATTTT
CASSLPEADTQYF
>TRBJ2-3|NA|TRBV6-4|TRBD2
TGTGCCAGCAGTTTCGGCGGGAGTAGTGGCACAGATACGCAGTATTTT
CASSFGGSSGTDTQYF
>TRBJ2-7|once|TRBV13|TRBD1
TGTGCCAGCAGCTGGACCACAGGGGTTTCATCCTACGAGCAGTACTTC
CASSWTTGVSSYEQYF
>TRBJ2-5|NA|TRBV9|NA
TGTGCCAGCAGCGTTGGTAGCGGATTATACCAAGAGACCCAGTACTTC
CASSVGSGLYQETQYF
>TRBJ2-2|NA|TRBV5-1|NA
TGCGCCAGCAGCTTGGTGGCTGCGGGAGGGGAGCTGTTTTTT
CASSLVAAGGELFF
>TRBJ1-5|once|TRBV7-2|TRBD1
TGTGCCAGCAGCTCGGGACAGGGCTGGGCTCAGCCCCAGCATTTT
CASSSGQGWAQPQHF
>TRBJ1-4|few|TRBV15|NA
TGTGCCACCAGCCGCGCGGCCTTTGATGAAAAACTGTTTTTT
CATSRAAFDEKLFF
>TRBJ1-2|NA|TRBV29-1|TRBD1
TGCAGCGTTGAGTTAGGGGGCCATGGCTACACCTTC
CSVELGGHGYTF
>TRBJ2-1|NA|TRBV19|TRBD2
TGTGCCAGTACCCCCCAGCGGGAGTTCGATGAGCAGTTCTTC
CASTPQREFDEQFF
>TRBJ2-5|NA|TRBV29-1|TRBD2
TGCAGCGTCGATCTAGCGGGAACACCAGGGGAGACCCAGTACTTC
CSVDLAGTPGETQYF